This T cell receptor beta chain was identified in a study of blood T cell repertoires in COVID-19. The CDR3 has 12 amino acids. Trimming removed 6 bases at V and 5 bases at J, with 10 bases between. Original handling: Estimation of nucleated cell counts was performed using reference gene primer amplification. Profiling relied on immunoSEQ multiplex PCR, and the TCRdb table lists in-frame clones only, not all of them. For V, J and clone size, that table is used; D and trimming come from the DNA. The sample yields 70,000 or so clones, about 89% seen once. The receptor was isolated from a man in his sixties with acute or convalescent COVID-19. Sequencing input: peripheral blood. The chain uses TRBV12-3 or TRBV12-4 and TRBJ1-2; TRBD1 is a possible D gene (6 bases). The CDR3 loop is CASRTGRYGYTF. In DNA form, the CDR3 reads TGTGCCAGCAGGACAGGTCGATATGGCTACACCTTC.